This T cell receptor (beta chain) was obtained from a study of HIV-infected children after antiretroviral therapy interruption. As for this clonotype: Mismatch with germline at one junction end may stem from a read error.

This CDR3 comprises 13 residues. The germline V gene encodes CDR1 SSHAT and CDR2 FNYEAQ (reference sequence). RNA-based 3' RACE libraries used unique molecular identifiers. One entry per CDR3 protein results from TCRdb running MiXCR on the 3' RACE reads. In the table there are approximately 89,000 distinct CDR3 sequences, 5.5% to 8.5% of which are singletons. The treatment: PENTA 11 planned treatment interruption arm or continuous ART arm. The specimen was CD45RA+ CD4+ T cells from PBMCs, pooled from several time points, collected from a donor given antiretroviral therapy, either interrupted or continuous. Subset reported: naive CD4+ CD45RA+ CD45RO- T cells. This clonotype was obtained from a pool of human donors with HIV. This sequence joins TRBV7-7 and TRBJ2-1; the D is unclear. In nucleotides, the CDR3 is TGTGCTAGCAGCCCAGGCCAGGACAATGAGCAGTTCTTC. Residues: CASSPGQDNEQFF.